The entry that follows covers one TCR beta chain sequence. The antigen remains unidentified. A single record per CDR3 protein comes from TCRdb applying MiXCR to the PCR reads. Among about 640,000 distinct CDR3 sequences listed, just under 20% were seen once. This sample stems from a study of molecular identifiers for immune sequencing clone quantification. Study overall: Replicates split RNA from approximately 22,000 or 94,000 naive CD8 cells five ways, and the researchers sequenced four portions. The study, taken as a whole, reports: Detecting spiked Jurkat TCR RNA from one cell among 1 million or so naive cells was reportedly possible.

The CDR3 has 15 residues. V trimming: 4 bases; J trimming: 1 base; junction bases outside the gene matches: 4. Sequences were obtained from naive CD8+ T cells from blood, with Jurkat cell RNA spiked in. Subset specified: FACS-sorted CD8+CD4-CCR7+CD45RA+ naive T cells. This receptor was obtained from a human donor in good health. Some libraries in this study had Jurkat cell RNA spiked in. The J gene is TRBJ1-2, the V gene TRBV12-3 or TRBV12-4, with 9 bases fitting TRBD1. The CDR3 sequence: CASSSNRGLNYGYTF. CDR3 sequence (DNA): TGTGCCAGCAGTTCAAACAGGGGGCTTAACTATGGCTACACCTTC.